Listed below are T cell receptor beta chains from one sample, sequenced in a study of blood T cell repertoires in COVID-19. Clones were read by immunoSEQ multiplex PCR, and TCRdb kept only the in-frame ones, dropping some. The profile shows about 170,000 clones, 92% of them singletons. The sequencing input was peripheral blood. Every receptor here comes from a young man with COVID-19, enrolled during active disease. Both conserved end residues are trimmed from each CDR3. The order of the fields is V gene, J gene, CDR3 protein.

V gene: TRBV7-2
J gene: TRBJ2-1
CDR3 protein: ASSTGGLDYNEQF

V gene: TRBV5-6
J gene: TRBJ1-1
CDR3 protein: ASSLGQFNTEAF

V gene: TRBV11-2
J gene: TRBJ2-1
CDR3 protein: ASSSLAVSYNEQF

V gene: TRBV6-5
J gene: TRBJ1-1
CDR3 protein: ASSWGGPMNTEAF

V gene: TRBV2
J gene: TRBJ1-5
CDR3 protein: ASIREGPKNQPQH

V gene: TRBV9
J gene: TRBJ2-2
CDR3 protein: ASSVVAGPNTGELF

V gene: TRBV27
J gene: TRBJ2-5
CDR3 protein: ASGKREGRAETQY

V gene: TRBV15
J gene: TRBJ1-5
CDR3 protein: ATSKQGNQPQH

V gene: TRBV9
J gene: TRBJ2-3
CDR3 protein: ASSSRGGRGTDTQY

V gene: TRBV7-2
J gene: TRBJ2-2
CDR3 protein: ASSSWGAGELF

V gene: TRBV14
J gene: TRBJ1-5
CDR3 protein: ASSPHRDGPQH

V gene: TRBV7-2
J gene: TRBJ2-5
CDR3 protein: ASSSRQWGGTQY

V gene: TRBV27
J gene: TRBJ2-7
CDR3 protein: ASSYRGTYEQY

V gene: TRBV24-1
J gene: TRBJ2-1
CDR3 protein: ATSATGGRYNEQF

V gene: TRBV10-3
J gene: TRBJ2-5
CDR3 protein: AIGQARETQY

V gene: TRBV19
J gene: TRBJ1-3
CDR3 protein: ASCPDRRNTIY

V gene: TRBV19
J gene: TRBJ1-5
CDR3 protein: ASSIGQWSNQPQH

V gene: TRBV14
J gene: TRBJ2-5
CDR3 protein: ASSHPVQETQY

V gene: TRBV5-1
J gene: TRBJ2-7
CDR3 protein: ASSQGAYEQY

V gene: TRBV23-1
J gene: TRBJ2-2
CDR3 protein: ASLNYRGLTGELF

V gene: TRBV7-2
J gene: TRBJ1-2
CDR3 protein: ASRQDRLPNYGYT

V gene: TRBV7-8
J gene: TRBJ2-7
CDR3 protein: ASSLGPEQY

V gene: TRBV7-9
J gene: TRBJ2-1
CDR3 protein: ASSSLAGRWNEQF

V gene: TRBV5-4
J gene: TRBJ2-7
CDR3 protein: ASSQGQGFYEQY

V gene: TRBV29-1
J gene: TRBJ1-2
CDR3 protein: SVVQGLRGYT

V gene: TRBV10-3
J gene: TRBJ1-4
CDR3 protein: AISSRQGAGEKLF

V gene: TRBV21-1
J gene: TRBJ1-1
CDR3 protein: ASSKEKGAAF

V gene: TRBV28
J gene: TRBJ1-2
CDR3 protein: ASSSSISNYGYT

V gene: TRBV5-1
J gene: TRBJ2-7
CDR3 protein: ASSLGGQGFYEQY

V gene: TRBV11-3
J gene: TRBJ2-5
CDR3 protein: ASSLDTSGGGETQY

V gene: TRBV24-1
J gene: TRBJ1-2
CDR3 protein: ATSDIGTGVYGYT

V gene: TRBV2
J gene: TRBJ2-2
CDR3 protein: ASRGQLGGELF

V gene: TRBV20-1
J gene: TRBJ1-1
CDR3 protein: SASRQRLNTEAF

V gene: TRBV6-5
J gene: TRBJ1-1
CDR3 protein: ASNYGTRANTEAF

V gene: TRBV29-1
J gene: TRBJ2-5
CDR3 protein: SVVDRGGVETQY

V gene: TRBV4-2
J gene: TRBJ2-7
CDR3 protein: ASSQDVRLAGGGEEQY

V gene: TRBV5-1
J gene: TRBJ1-6
CDR3 protein: ASCLQSSYNSPLH

V gene: TRBV7-9
J gene: TRBJ2-3
CDR3 protein: ASSLTGDRTDTQY

V gene: TRBV6-5
J gene: TRBJ2-1
CDR3 protein: ASSSPGQYNEQF

V gene: TRBV21-1
J gene: TRBJ2-7
CDR3 protein: ASSKEDTAGGKSSYEQY

V gene: TRBV2
J gene: TRBJ1-4
CDR3 protein: ANKKGWADNEKLF

V gene: TRBV19
J gene: TRBJ1-5
CDR3 protein: ASVLYSNQPQH

V gene: TRBV29-1
J gene: TRBJ1-2
CDR3 protein: SVEGGLDYYGYT

V gene: TRBV6-5
J gene: TRBJ2-1
CDR3 protein: ASSLDRGHYNEQF

V gene: TRBV24-1
J gene: TRBJ1-2
CDR3 protein: AISPGQGGYGYT

V gene: TRBV11-2
J gene: TRBJ1-6
CDR3 protein: ASSLYGTAGSPLH

V gene: TRBV7-8
J gene: TRBJ2-7
CDR3 protein: ASSQEAGRSSYEQY

V gene: TRBV4-3
J gene: TRBJ1-3
CDR3 protein: ASSQDRFNGNTIY

V gene: TRBV30
J gene: TRBJ2-3
CDR3 protein: AWSLRSGLVSDTQY

V gene: TRBV11-2
J gene: TRBJ2-7
CDR3 protein: ASSLEIGTHSYEQY